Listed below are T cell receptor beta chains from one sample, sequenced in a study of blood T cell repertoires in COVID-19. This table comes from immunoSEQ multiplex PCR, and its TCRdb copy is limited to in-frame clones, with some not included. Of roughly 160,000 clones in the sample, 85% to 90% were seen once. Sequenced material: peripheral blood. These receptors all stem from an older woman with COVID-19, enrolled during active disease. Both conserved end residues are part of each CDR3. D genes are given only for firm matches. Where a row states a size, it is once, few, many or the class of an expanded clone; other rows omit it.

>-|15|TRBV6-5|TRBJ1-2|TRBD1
CASTISGQGGSGYTF
TGTGCCAGCACCATCTCGGGGCAGGGGGGATCTGGCTACACCTTC
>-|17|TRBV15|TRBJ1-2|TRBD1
CATSRDKAYGQASLSTF
TGTGCCACCAGCAGAGATAAGGCGTACGGACAGGCATCCCTTAGCACCTTC
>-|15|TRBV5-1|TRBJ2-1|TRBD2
CASSLTSGGYNEQFF
TGCGCCAGCAGCTTGACTAGCGGGGGTTACAATGAGCAGTTCTTC
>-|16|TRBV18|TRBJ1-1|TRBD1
CASSPNSDRVGTEAFF
TGTGCCAGCTCACCTAATTCAGACAGGGTTGGAACTGAAGCTTTCTTT
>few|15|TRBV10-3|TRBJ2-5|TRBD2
CAISDSGRGEETQYF
TGTGCCATCAGTGATAGCGGGCGGGGGGAAGAGACCCAGTACTTC
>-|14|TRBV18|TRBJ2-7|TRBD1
CATATPGTGDEQYF
TGTGCCACCGCCACCCCTGGGACAGGCGACGAGCAGTACTTC
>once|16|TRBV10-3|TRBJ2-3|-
CAISDYAGGGTDTQYF
TGTGCCATCAGTGATTATGCCGGAGGAGGCACAGATACGCAGTATTTT
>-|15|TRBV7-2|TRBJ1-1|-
CASETGRLVNTEAFF
TGTGCCAGCGAGACGGGTCGGTTGGTGAACACTGAAGCTTTCTTT
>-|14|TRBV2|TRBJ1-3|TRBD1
CASTAGRGQDTIYF
TGTGCCAGCACGGCGGGCAGGGGGCAGGACACCATATATTTT
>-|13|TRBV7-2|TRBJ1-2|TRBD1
CASSYRQGYGYTF
TGTGCCAGCAGCTACCGACAGGGCTATGGCTACACCTTC
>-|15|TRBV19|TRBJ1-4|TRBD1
CASSGRTGGNEKLFF
TGTGCCAGTAGTGGCCGGACAGGTGGAAATGAAAAACTGTTTTTT
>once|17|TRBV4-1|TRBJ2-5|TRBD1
CASSQEGGTGAMGTQYF
TGCGCCAGCAGCCAAGAGGGTGGAACAGGGGCTATGGGGACCCAGTACTTC
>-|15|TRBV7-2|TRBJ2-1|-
CASSRRWGGGNEQFF
TGTGCCAGCAGCCGGCGGTGGGGGGGCGGCAATGAGCAGTTCTTC
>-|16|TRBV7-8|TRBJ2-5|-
CASSLGSRTAQETQYF
TGTGCCAGCAGCTTAGGGAGCAGGACAGCCCAAGAGACCCAGTACTTC
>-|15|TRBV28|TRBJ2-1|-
CASSSRDRPYNEQFF
TGTGCCAGCAGTTCCCGAGACAGGCCCTACAATGAGCAGTTCTTC
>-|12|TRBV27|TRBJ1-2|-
CASSSTGYGYTF
TGTGCCAGCAGTTCAACAGGGTATGGCTACACCTTC
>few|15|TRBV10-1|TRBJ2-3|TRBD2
CASQKRGGLTDTQYF
TGCGCCAGTCAAAAACGGGGGGGCCTAACAGATACGCAGTATTTT
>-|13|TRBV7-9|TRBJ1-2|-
CASSLFRVDGYTF
TGTGCCAGCAGCTTATTCAGGGTAGATGGCTACACCTTC
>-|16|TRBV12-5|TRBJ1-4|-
CASGLAPVADNEKLFF
TGTGCTAGTGGTTTGGCTCCCGTGGCCGATAATGAAAAACTGTTTTTT
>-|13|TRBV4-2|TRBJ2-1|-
CASSRELDNEQFF
TGTGCCAGCAGCCGCGAACTTGACAATGAGCAGTTCTTC
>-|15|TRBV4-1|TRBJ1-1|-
CASSQQQGDSTEAFF
TGCGCCAGCAGCCAACAACAGGGAGATTCAACTGAAGCTTTCTTT
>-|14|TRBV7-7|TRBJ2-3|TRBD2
CASSRSGITDTQYF
TGTGCCAGCAGCCGGAGCGGGATCACAGATACGCAGTATTTT
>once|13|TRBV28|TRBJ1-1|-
CASSFLRDTEAFF
TGTGCCAGCAGTTTCCTCAGGGACACTGAAGCTTTCTTT
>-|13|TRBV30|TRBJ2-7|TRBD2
CAWSGTIFYEQYF
TGTGCCTGGAGCGGGACTATCTTCTACGAGCAGTACTTC
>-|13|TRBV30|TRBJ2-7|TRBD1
CAWKGQGVYEQYF
TGTGCCTGGAAGGGACAGGGAGTTTACGAGCAGTACTTC
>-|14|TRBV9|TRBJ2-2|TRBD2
CASSPAGSPGELFF
TGTGCCAGCAGCCCAGCGGGGTCACCAGGGGAGCTGTTTTTT
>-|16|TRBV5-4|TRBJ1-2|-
CASSLGSRGVYYGYTF
TGTGCCAGCAGCTTGGGATCACGCGGGGTATACTATGGCTACACCTTC
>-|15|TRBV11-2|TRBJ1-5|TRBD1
CASSLDLEGGQPQHF
TGTGCCAGCAGCTTAGATCTGGAAGGGGGCCAGCCCCAGCATTTT
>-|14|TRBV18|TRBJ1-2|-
CASSPYRERDGYTF
TGTGCCAGCTCACCATACAGGGAGAGAGATGGCTACACCTTC
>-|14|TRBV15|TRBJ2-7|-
CATSRDKGPYEQYF
TGTGCCACCAGCAGAGATAAGGGGCCCTACGAGCAGTACTTC
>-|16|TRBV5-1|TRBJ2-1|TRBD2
CASSPGPGGASNEQFF
TGCGCCAGCAGCCCTGGGCCCGGGGGGGCCTCCAATGAGCAGTTCTTC
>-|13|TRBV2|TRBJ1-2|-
CASSERGLYGYTF
TGTGCCAGCAGTGAGCGGGGTCTCTATGGCTACACCTTC
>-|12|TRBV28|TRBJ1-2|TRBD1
CASSLGQVIYTF
TGTGCCAGCAGTTTAGGACAGGTAATCTACACCTTC
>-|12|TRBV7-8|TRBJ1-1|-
CASSLAYTEAFF
TGTGCCAGCAGCTTAGCCTACACTGAAGCTTTCTTT
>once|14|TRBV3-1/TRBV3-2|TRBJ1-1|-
CASSQRALMGEAFF
TGTGCCAGCAGCCAGAGGGCACTTATGGGTGAAGCTTTCTTT
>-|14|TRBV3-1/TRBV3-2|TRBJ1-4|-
CASLNSATNEKLFF
TGTGCCAGCCTGAACAGTGCAACTAATGAAAAACTGTTTTTT
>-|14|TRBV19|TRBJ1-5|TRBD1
CASMDRGSNQPQHF
TGTGCCAGTATGGACAGGGGCAGCAATCAGCCCCAGCATTTT
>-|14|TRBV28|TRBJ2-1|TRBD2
CAGRGARDYNEQFF
TGTGCCGGGCGGGGGGCGCGTGATTACAATGAGCAGTTCTTC
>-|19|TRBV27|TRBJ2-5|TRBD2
CASSPRRHGLAGVQETQYF
TGTGCCAGCAGTCCTCGACGCCATGGACTAGCGGGAGTTCAAGAGACCCAGTACTTC
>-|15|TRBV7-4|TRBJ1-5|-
CASSLVSSRGQPQHF
TGTGCCAGCAGCTTAGTCAGTTCGCGGGGGCAGCCCCAGCATTTT